This T cell receptor (beta chain) was sequenced during a study of T cell repertoires in cytomegalovirus infection. About the research overall: Both CMV infection and a matching HLA type were indicated by public TCR beta signatures. Study findings and constraints: Identification of carriers of CMV plus the relevant HLA was performed using cumulative public TCR beta family frequency. It was HLA-C-restricted CMV-specific TCR beta clonotypes that dominated the response ex vivo.

The CDR3 is 15 residues long. Trimming stripped 5 bases from V and 8 bases from J, with 19 bases between. Germline-derived CDR1 and CDR2 are SGHTA and FQGNSA. TCRdb re-called the reads with MiXCR, one entry per CDR3 protein. Among about 150,000 distinct CDR3 sequences listed, about a sixth were seen once. This clonotype came up a few times. Antigen specificity is unknown. Sequencing input: CD8+ T cells from PBMCs. The gene calls are TRBV7-2 and TRBJ2-1; a possible D gene is TRBD2 (6 bases). The receptor comes from a human donor in good health (CMV status not recorded). Some clones in this sample may be carry-over from other donors' samples. The CDR3 DNA sequence: TGTGCCAGCAGCCCGGGCGGGACGGAGGGTGATGAGCAGTTCTTC. Its translation: CASSPGGTEGDEQFF.